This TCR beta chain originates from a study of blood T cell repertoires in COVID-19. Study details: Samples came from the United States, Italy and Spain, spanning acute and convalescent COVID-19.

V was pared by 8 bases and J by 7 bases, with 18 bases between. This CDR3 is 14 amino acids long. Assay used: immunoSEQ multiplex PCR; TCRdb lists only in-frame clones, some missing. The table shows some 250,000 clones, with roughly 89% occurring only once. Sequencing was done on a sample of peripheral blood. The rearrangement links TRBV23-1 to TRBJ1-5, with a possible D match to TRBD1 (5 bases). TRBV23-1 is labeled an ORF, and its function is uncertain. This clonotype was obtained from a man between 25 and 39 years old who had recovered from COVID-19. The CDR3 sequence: CASPEWGPRQPQHF. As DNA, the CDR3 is TGCGCCAGCCCCGAGTGGGGCCCGAGGCAGCCCCAGCATTTT.